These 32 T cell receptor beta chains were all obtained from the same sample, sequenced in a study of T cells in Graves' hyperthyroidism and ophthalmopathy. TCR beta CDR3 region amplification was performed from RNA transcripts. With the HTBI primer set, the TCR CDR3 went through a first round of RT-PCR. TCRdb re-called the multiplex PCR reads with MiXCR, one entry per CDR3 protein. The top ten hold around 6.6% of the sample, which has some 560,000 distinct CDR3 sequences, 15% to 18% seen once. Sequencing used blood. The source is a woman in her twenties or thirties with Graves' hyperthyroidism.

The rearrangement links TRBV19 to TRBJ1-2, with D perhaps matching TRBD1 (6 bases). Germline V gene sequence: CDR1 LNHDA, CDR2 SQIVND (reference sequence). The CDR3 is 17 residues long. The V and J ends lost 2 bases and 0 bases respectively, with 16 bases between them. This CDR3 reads CASSISPSRGTNYGYTF. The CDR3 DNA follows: TGTGCCAGTAGTATATCCCCCTCCAGGGGCACTAACTATGGCTACACCTTC. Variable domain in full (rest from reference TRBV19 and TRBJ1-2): DGGITQSPKYLFRKEGQNVTLSCEQNLNHDAMYWYRQDPGQGLRLIYYSQIVNDFQKGDIAEGYSVSREKKESFPLTVTSAQKNPTAFYLCASSISPSRGTNYGYTFGSGTRLTVV.

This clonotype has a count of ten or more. CDR3 sequence: CASSSPTRVEQYF. Here the CDR3 DNA reads TGTGCCAGCAGCTCGCCAACCAGGGTAGAGCAGTACTTC. The genes are TRBV11-2 and TRBJ2-7; a weak D match, TRBD1 (5 bases). Germline V CDR1 and CDR2: SGHAT, FQNNGV. The CDR3 consists of 13 residues. V gave up 4 bases and J gave up 7 bases, with 14 bases separating them.

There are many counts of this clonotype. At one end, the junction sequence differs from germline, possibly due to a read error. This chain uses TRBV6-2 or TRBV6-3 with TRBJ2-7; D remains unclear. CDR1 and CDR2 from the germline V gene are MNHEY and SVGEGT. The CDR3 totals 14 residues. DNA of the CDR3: TGTGCCAGCAGAGACATTTCCACCTCCTACGGGCAGTACTTC. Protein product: CASRDISTSYGQYF.

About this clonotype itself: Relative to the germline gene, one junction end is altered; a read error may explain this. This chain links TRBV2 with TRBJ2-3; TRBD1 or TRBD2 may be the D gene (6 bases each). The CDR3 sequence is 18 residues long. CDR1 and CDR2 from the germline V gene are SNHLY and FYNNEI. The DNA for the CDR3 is TGTGCCAGCAGTGATAGGCTTCGGGGGCGTCTGGGTACAGATAAGCAGTATTTT. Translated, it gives CASSDRLRGRLGTDKQYF.

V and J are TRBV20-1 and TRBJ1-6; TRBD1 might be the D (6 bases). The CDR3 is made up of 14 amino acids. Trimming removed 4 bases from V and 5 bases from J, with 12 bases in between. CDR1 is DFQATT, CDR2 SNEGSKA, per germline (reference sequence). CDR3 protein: CSATSPGDNSPLHF. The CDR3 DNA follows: TGCAGTGCTACATCCCCAGGGGATAATTCACCCCTCCACTTT.

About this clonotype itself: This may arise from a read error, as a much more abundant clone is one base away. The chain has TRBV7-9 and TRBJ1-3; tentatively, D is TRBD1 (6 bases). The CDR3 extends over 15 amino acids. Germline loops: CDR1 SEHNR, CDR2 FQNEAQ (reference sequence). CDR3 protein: CAGSLTGGFGNTIYF. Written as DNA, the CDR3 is TGTGCCGGCAGCTTGACCGGGGGCTTCGGAAACACCATATATTTT.

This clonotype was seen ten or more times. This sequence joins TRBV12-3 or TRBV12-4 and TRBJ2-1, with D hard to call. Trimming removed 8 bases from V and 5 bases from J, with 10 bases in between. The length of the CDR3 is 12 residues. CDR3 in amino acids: CASVTADNEQFF. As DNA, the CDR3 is TGTGCCAGCGTTACGGCGGACAATGAGCAGTTCTTC.

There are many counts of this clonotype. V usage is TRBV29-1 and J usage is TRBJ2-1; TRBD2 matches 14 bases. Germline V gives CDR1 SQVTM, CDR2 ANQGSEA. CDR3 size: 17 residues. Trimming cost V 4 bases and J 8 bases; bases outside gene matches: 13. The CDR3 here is CSVVGTSGSLVPDEQFF. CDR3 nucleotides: TGCAGCGTTGTCGGGACTAGCGGGAGTTTAGTTCCGGATGAGCAGTTCTTC.

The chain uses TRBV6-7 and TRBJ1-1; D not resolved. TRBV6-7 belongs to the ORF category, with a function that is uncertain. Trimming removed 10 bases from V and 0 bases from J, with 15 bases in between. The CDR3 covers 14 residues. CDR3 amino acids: CATSPTEMNTEAFF. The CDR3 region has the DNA TGTGCCACCTCCCCGACCGAAATGAACACTGAAGCTTTCTTT.

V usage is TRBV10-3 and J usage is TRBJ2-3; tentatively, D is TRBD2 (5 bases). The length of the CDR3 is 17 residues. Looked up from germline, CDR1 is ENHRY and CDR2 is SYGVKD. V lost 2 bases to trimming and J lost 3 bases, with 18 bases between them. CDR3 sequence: CAISEVGDGRATDTQYF. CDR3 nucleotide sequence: TGTGCCATCAGTGAGGTCGGAGATGGGCGGGCTACAGATACGCAGTATTTT.

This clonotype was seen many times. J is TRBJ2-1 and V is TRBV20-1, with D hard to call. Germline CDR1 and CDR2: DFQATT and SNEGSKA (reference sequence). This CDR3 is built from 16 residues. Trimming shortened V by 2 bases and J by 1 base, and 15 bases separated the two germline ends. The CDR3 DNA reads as TGCAGTGCTAGATCCCCTTCCCTGAGGTCCTACAATGAGCAGTTCTTC. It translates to CSARSPSLRSYNEQFF.

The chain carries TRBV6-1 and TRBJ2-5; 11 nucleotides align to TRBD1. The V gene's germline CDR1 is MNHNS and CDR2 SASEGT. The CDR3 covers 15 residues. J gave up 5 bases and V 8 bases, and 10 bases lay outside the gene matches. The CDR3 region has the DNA TGTGCCAGCGGACGGACAGGGGGCACGAGGGAGACCCAGTACTTC. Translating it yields CASGRTGGTRETQYF.

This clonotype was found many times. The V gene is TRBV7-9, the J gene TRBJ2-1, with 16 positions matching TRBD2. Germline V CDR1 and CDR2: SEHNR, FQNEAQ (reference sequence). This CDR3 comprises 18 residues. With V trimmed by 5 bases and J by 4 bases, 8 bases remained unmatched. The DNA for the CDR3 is TGTGCCAGCAGCGGACCGGGACTAGCGGGAGGGCCTTACAATGAGCAGTTCTTC. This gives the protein CASSGPGLAGGPYNEQFF.

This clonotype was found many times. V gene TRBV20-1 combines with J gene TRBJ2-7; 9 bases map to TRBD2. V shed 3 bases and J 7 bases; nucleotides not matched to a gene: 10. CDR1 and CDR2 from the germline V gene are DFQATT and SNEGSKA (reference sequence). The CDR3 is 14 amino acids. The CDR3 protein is CSARWSGRSREQYF. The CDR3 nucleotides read TGCAGTGCTAGGTGGAGCGGGAGGTCGAGGGAGCAGTACTTC.

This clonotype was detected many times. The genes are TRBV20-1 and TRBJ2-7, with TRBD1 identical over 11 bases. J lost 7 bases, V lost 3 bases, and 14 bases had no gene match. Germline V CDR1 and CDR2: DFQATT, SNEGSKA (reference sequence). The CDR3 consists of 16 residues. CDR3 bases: TGCAGTGCTAGCAACCTAGGGGACAGGGGGAAGTGGGAGCAGTACTTC. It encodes CSASNLGDRGKWEQYF.

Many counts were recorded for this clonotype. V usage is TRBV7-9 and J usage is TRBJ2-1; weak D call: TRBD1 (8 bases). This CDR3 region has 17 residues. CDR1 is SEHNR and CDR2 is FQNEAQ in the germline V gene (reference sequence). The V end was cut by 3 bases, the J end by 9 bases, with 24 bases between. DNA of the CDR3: TGTGCCAGCAGCTTCGTGGGGGTACAGGGGGGGACTACTGAGCAGTTCTTC. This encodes CASSFVGVQGGTTEQFF.

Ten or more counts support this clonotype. DNA for the CDR3: TGTGCCAGCAGCAGAGGGGGGCACACTGAAGCTTTCTTT. As protein: CASSRGGHTEAFF. The chain combines TRBV28 with TRBJ1-1; D is perhaps TRBD1 (6 bases). In germline, CDR1 is MDHEN, CDR2 SYDVKM. The CDR3 runs to 13 residues. Between the trimmed V and J ends, which lost 6 bases and 3 bases, there was a span of 11 bases.

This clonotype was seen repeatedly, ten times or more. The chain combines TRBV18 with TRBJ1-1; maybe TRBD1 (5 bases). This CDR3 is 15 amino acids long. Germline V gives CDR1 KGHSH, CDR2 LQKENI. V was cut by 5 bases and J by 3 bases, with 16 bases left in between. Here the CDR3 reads CASSTGGIRDTEAFF. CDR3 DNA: TGTGCCAGCTCAACCGGGGGAATACGAGACACTGAAGCTTTCTTT.

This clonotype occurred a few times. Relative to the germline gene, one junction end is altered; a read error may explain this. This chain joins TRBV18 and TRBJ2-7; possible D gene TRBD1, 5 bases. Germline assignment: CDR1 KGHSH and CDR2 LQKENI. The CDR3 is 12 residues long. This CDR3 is CASSPSTDEHYF. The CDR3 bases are TGTGCCAGCTCACCGTCGACAGACGAGCATTACTTT. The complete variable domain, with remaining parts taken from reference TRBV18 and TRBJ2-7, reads NAGVMQNPRHLVRRRGQEARLRCSPMKGHSHVYWYRQLPEEGLKFMVYLQKENIIDESGMPKERFSAEFPKEGPSILRIQQVVRGDSAAYFCASSPSTDEHYFGPGTRLTVT.

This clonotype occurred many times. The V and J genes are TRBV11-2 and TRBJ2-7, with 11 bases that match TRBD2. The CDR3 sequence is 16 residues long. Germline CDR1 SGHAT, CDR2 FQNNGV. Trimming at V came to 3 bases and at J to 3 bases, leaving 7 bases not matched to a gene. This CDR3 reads CASSFSLAGENYEQYF. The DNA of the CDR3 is TGTGCCAGCAGCTTCTCACTAGCGGGAGAGAACTACGAGCAGTACTTC. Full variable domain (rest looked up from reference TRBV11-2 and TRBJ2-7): EAGVAQSPRYKIIEKRQSVAFWCNPISGHATLYWYQQILGQGPKLLIQFQNNGVVDDSQLPKDRFSAERLKGVDSTLKIQPAKLEDSAVYLCASSFSLAGENYEQYFGPGTRLTVT.

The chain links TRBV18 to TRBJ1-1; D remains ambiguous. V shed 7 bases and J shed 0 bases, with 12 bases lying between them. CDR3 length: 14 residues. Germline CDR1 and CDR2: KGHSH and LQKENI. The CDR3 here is CASCRQGLNTEAFF. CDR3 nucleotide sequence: TGTGCCAGCTGTCGGCAAGGGCTGAACACTGAAGCTTTCTTT. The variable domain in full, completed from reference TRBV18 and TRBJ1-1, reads NAGVMQNPRHLVRRRGQEARLRCSPMKGHSHVYWYRQLPEEGLKFMVYLQKENIIDESGMPKERFSAEFPKEGPSILRIQQVVRGDSAAYFCASCRQGLNTEAFFGQGTRLTVV.

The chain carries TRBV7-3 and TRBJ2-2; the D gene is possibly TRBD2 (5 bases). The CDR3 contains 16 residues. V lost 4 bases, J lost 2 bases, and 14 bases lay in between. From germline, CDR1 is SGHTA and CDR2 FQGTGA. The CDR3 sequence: CASSSLASGNTGELFF. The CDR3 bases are TGTGCCAGCAGCTCCCTCGCCAGCGGTAACACCGGGGAGCTGTTTTTT.

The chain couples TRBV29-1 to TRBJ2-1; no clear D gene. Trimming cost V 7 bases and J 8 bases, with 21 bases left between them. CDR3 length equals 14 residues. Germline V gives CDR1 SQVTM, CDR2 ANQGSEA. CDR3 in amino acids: CSGHSADTVDEQFF. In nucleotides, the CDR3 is TGCAGCGGCCACTCAGCAGACACCGTCGATGAGCAGTTCTTC.

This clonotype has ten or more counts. As DNA, the CDR3 is TGTGCCAGCAGTCGCGGACAGGGGTTTTTTGACAATCAGCCCCAGCATTTT. It is translated as CASSRGQGFFDNQPQHF. The rearrangement joins TRBV12-3 or TRBV12-4 to TRBJ1-5; 9 bases align to TRBD1. The CDR3 sequence is 17 residues long. Trimming removed 5 bases from V and 3 bases from J; junction bases left unmatched: 11.

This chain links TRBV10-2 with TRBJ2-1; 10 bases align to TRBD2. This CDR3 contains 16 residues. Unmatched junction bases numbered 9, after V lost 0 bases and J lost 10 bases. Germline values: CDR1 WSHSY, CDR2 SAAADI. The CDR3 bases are TGCGCCAGCAGTGAGTCGAAACTAGCGGGAAGGGGGGAGCAGTTCTTC. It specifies CASSESKLAGRGEQFF.

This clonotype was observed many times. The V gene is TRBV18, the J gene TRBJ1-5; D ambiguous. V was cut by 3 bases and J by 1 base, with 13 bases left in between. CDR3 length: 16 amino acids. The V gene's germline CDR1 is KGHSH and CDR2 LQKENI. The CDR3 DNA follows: TGTGCCAGCTCACCGCAGCGGGTTAGAAGCAATCAGCCCCAGCATTTT. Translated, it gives CASSPQRVRSNQPQHF.

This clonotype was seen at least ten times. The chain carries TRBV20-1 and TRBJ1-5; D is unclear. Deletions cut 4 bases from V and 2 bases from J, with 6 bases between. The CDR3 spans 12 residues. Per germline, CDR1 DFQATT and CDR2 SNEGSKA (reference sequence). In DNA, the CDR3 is TGCAGTGCTACCTTAGGCAATCAGCCCCAGCATTTT. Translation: CSATLGNQPQHF.

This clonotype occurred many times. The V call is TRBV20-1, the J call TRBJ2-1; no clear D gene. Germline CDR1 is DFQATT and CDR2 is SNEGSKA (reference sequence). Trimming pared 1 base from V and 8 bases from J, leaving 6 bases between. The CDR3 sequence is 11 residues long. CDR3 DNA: TGCAGTGCTAGAGGAGACCATGAGCAGTTCTTC. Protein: CSARGDHEQFF.

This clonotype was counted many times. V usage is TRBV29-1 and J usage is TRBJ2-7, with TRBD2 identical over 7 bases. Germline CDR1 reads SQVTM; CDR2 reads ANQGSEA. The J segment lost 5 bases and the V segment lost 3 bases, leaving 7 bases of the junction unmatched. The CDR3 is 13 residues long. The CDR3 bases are TGCAGCGTTGACGGGGAGGGCCTCAACGAGCAGTACTTC. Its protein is CSVDGEGLNEQYF.

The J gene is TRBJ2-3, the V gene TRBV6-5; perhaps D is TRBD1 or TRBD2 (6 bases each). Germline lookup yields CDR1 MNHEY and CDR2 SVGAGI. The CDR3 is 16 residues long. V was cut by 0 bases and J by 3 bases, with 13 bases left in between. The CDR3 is CASSYSSGAETDTQYF. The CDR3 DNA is TGTGCCAGCAGTTACTCGTCGGGGGCCGAGACAGATACGCAGTATTTT.

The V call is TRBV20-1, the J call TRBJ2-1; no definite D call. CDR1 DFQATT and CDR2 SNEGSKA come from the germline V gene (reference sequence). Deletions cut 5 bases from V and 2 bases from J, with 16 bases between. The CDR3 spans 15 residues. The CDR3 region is CSAALLASPYNEQFF. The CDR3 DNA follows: TGCAGTGCTGCCCTACTCGCCTCTCCCTACAATGAGCAGTTCTTC.

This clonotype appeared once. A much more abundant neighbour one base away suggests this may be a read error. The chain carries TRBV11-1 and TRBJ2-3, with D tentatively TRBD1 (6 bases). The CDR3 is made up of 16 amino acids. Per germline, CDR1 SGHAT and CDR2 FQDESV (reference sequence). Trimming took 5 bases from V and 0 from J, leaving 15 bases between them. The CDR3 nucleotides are TGTGCCAGCAGCCGAGAAGGGGGAGTAAGCACAGATACGCAGTATTTT. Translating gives CASSREGGVSTDTQYF.